Detailed here is one TCR beta chain. Its antigen is unknown. The data stem from a study of T cells in localized non-small cell lung cancer. The study, taken as a whole, reports: Higher blood T cell density went with longer overall survival. Researchers found a median approximately 57 of the top 100 tumor clones in adjacent lung. Maximal T cell clonality occurred in uninvolved adjacent lung, with tumor ranking below it. Only one tumor region was sequenced, so heterogeneity remains possible.

The protocol was immunoSEQ multiplex PCR, while the TCRdb copy is restricted to in-frame clones and leaves out a portion. This sample has tens of thousands of clones, with less than 85% found just once. The V and J ends lost 0 bases and 7 bases respectively, with 10 bases between them. The CDR3 contains 13 residues. Per the germline V gene, CDR1 is KGHSH and CDR2 is LQKENI. Here the sequenced sample was peripheral blood, taken before any cancer treatment. The chain couples TRBV18 to TRBJ2-7; either TRBD1 or TRBD2 may supply D (5 bases each). This clonotype was obtained from a female donor at least 60 years old with stage I lung adenocarcinoma. For the CDR3, the DNA is TGTGCCAGCTCACCACCTGAGGGGTGGGAGCAGTACTTC. The encoded protein is CASSPPEGWEQYF.